The following is a T cell receptor beta chain sequence with its context. The protocol was immunoSEQ multiplex PCR, while the TCRdb copy is restricted to in-frame clones and leaves out a portion. This sample has some 70,000 clones; about 91% occur once, and the top ten carry about 5.8%. This record belongs to a study of T cell changes during pregnancy in multiple sclerosis. The source material was CD8+ T cells from peripheral blood mononuclear cells, sampled before pregnancy. The sequence derives from a female donor with multiple sclerosis, enrolled in a pregnancy study.

The CDR3 spells CASRPGDRGNPYEQYF. The CDR3 DNA is TGTGCCAGCCGTCCCGGGGACAGGGGAAACCCCTACGAGCAGTACTTC. The J gene is TRBJ2-7, the V gene TRBV5-4; TRBD1 matches 10 bases. Germline trimming cut 7 bases from V and 2 bases from J; bases unmatched to any gene: 12. The CDR3 extends over 16 amino acids. Per germline, CDR1 SGHNT and CDR2 YYREEE (reference sequence).